This T cell receptor (beta chain) was sequenced in a study of blood T cells in healthy people across ages. General observations from the study: There were more naive CD4+ cells and higher diversity in long-lived donors than in aged donors.

For the second PCR, which ran for roughly 6 to 11 cycles, a sample-barcoded 5' primer and a J-beta primer mix were used. A template-switch adaptor with 12 random nucleotides tagged each cDNA molecule. A single record per CDR3 protein comes from TCRdb applying MiXCR to the 5' RACE reads. Here the sample spans some 1.1 million distinct CDR3 sequences, roughly two fifths being singletons. Comment on this clonotype: What it recognizes is unknown.

PBMCs were isolated at a quantity of at least 7 million per sample. The germline V gene encodes CDR1 LGHDT and CDR2 YNNKEL (reference sequence). The V gene lost 1 base and the J gene lost 4 bases, with 4 bases spanning the gap. This CDR3 region has 13 residues. The sequence was obtained from a man aged 18 to 30 in good health. The V call is TRBV3-1, the J call TRBJ2-2; the D is unclear. The sequencing sample was made of blood. As DNA, the CDR3 is TGTGCCAGCAGCCAAGCGACCACCGGGGAGCTGTTTTTT. It codes for CASSQATTGELFF.